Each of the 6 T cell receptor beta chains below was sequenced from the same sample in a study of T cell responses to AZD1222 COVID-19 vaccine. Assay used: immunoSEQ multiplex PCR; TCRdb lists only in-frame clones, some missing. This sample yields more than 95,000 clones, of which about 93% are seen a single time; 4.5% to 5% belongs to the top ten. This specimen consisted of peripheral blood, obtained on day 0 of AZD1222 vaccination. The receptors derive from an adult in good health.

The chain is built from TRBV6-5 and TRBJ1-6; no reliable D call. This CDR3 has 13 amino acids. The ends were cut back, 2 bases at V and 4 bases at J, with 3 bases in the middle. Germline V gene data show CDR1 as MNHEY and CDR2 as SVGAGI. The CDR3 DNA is TGTGCCAGCAGTTACGCGTATAATTCACCCCTCCACTTT. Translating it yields CASSYAYNSPLHF.

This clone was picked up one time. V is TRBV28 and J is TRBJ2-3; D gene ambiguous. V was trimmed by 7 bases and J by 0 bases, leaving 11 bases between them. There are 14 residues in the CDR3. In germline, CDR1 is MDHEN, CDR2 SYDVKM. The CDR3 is CASTSPTSTDTQYF. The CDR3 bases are TGTGCCAGCACCTCACCTACTAGCACAGATACGCAGTATTTT.

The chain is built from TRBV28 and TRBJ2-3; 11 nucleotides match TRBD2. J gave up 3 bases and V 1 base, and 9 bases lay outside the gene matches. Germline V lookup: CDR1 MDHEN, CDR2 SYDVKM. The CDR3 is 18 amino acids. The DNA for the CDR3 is TGTGCCAGCAGTTTATTCGCGACTAGCGGGAAGAGAACAGATACGCAGTATTTT. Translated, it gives CASSLFATSGKRTDTQYF.

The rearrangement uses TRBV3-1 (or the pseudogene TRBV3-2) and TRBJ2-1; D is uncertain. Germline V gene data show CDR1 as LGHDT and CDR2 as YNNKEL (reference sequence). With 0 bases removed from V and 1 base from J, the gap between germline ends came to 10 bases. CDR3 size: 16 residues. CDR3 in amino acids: CASSQDLPLSYNEQFF. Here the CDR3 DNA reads TGTGCCAGCAGCCAAGATCTACCGTTATCCTACAATGAGCAGTTCTTC.

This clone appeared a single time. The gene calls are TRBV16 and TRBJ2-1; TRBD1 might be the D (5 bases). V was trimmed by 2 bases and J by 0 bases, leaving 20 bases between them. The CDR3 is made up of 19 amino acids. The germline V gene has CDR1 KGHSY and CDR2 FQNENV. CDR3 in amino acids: CASSQVANHRIHSYNEQFF. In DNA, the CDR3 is TGTGCCAGCAGCCAAGTGGCCAATCACAGGATCCACTCCTACAATGAGCAGTTCTTC.

The CDR3 nucleotides read TGTGCCAGTAAACCCGACAGAGTGAACACTGAAGCTTTCTTT. Translation: CASKPDRVNTEAFF. The J gene is TRBJ1-1, the V gene TRBV19; TRBD1 might be the D (5 bases). The CDR3 length is 14 residues. Per the germline V gene, CDR1 is LNHDA and CDR2 is SQIVND (reference sequence). V was trimmed by 7 bases and J by 0 bases, leaving 12 bases between them.